This TCR beta chain was profiled in a study of monozygotic twins with inflammatory bowel disease. Germline V gives CDR1 SGHRS, CDR2 YFSETQ. CDR3 length: 15 residues. Template switching introduced UMIs that contain a 6-nucleotide sample barcode. cDNA encoding TCRalpha and TCRbeta underwent two nested PCRs of roughly 17 and 9 cycles, each of which was followed by bead purification. TCRdb re-analyzed the 5' RACE reads; it lists each CDR3 protein once, without DNA. The sample has under 200,000 distinct CDR3 sequences. Sequences were obtained from blood. V and J are TRBV5-1 and TRBJ2-1; the TCRdb D gene call, TRBD1, has no DNA to confirm it. The sequence derives from a human donor with ulcerative colitis or Crohn's disease, or a healthy co-twin of an affected twin (not recorded which). CDR3 amino acids: CASSPTMRTGNEQFF.